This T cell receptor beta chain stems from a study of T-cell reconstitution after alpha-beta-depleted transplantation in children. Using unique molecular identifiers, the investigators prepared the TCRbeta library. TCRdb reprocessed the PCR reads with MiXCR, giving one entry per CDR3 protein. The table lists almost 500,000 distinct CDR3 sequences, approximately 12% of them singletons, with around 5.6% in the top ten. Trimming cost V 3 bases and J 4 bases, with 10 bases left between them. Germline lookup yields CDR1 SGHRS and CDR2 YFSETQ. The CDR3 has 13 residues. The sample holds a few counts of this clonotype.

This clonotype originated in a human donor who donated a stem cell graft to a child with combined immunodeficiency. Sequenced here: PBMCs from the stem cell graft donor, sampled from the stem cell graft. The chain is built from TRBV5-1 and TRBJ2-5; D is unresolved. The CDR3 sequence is CASSSPKGETQYF. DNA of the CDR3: TGCGCCAGCAGCTCTCCAAAGGGAGAGACCCAGTACTTC.